These 26 T cell receptor beta chains share one sample of origin, sequenced in a study of T cells in Graves' hyperthyroidism and ophthalmopathy (dated by TCRdb to the late 2010s). The library was built by means of multiplex PCR. Sequenced on an Illumina HiSeq 2000. Amplification of TCR beta CDR3 regions was carried out from RNA transcripts. The first round of RT-PCR for the TCR CDR3 was performed with the HTBI primer set and the Qiagen OneStep RT-PCR kit. TCRdb cleaned the public reads at Q25 with fastp, built clones with MiXCR and kept in-frame beta chains. Rows are combined by CDR3 protein, so each entry shows the most common genes and DNA. The sample table records some 200,000 distinct CDR3 sequences; around 17% of these occur just once. The biggest ten clones account for roughly 49% of the sample. The sequencing input was blood. These receptors were taken from a woman aged 45-59 years with Graves' hyperthyroidism.

The chain recombines TRBV7-3 with TRBJ2-1; 14 nucleotides line up with TRBD2. V dropped 5 bases and J dropped 9; count of bases not matched to a gene: 6. The germline V gene encodes CDR1 SGHTA and CDR2 FQGTGA. The CDR3 has 15 amino acids. The CDR3 protein is CASSLGLAGDVEQFF. The CDR3 DNA reads as TGTGCCAGCAGCCTGGGACTAGCGGGAGATGTTGAGCAGTTCTTC.

This clonotype was recorded at least ten times. The chain uses TRBV12-3 or TRBV12-4 and TRBJ2-5; 10 nucleotides align to TRBD2. V shed 6 bases and J 5 bases; nucleotides not matched to a gene: 12. This CDR3 has 16 amino acids. CDR3 nucleotide sequence: TGTGCCAGCAGCCAAGCGGGAGGGCCCTCTTTTGAGACCCAGTACTTC. This codes for CASSQAGGPSFETQYF.

This clonotype appeared many times. The chain joins TRBV28 to TRBJ1-5; possible D gene TRBD1, 5 bases. CDR1 and CDR2 from the germline V gene are MDHEN and SYDVKM. V was shortened by 7 bases and J by 2 bases, with 24 bases between the two germline ends. CDR3 length: 18 amino acids. The CDR3 protein is CASTEAGTAFGGNQPQHF. For the CDR3, the DNA is TGTGCCAGCACCGAAGCCGGGACCGCGTTCGGAGGCAATCAGCCCCAGCATTTT.

This clonotype was recorded many times. CDR3 nucleotide sequence: TGCAGTGCTAGAGAGGGGACAGAAAGGAACACTGAAGCTTTCTTT. This sequence encodes CSAREGTERNTEAFF. The chain links TRBV20-1 to TRBJ1-1; 7 bases are a match to TRBD1. This CDR3 has 15 residues. The V and J ends lost 0 bases and 1 base, in that order; junction bases with no gene match: 5. From germline, CDR1 is DFQATT and CDR2 SNEGSKA (reference sequence).

This clonotype was seen a few times. This rearrangement joins TRBV3-1 to TRBJ1-5, with a weak D call TRBD1 (6 bases). V lost 4 bases and J lost 8, with 15 bases in between. CDR3 length: 14 residues. CDR1 and CDR2 (germline): LGHDT, YNNKEL (reference sequence). The CDR3 region is CASSPRAGVKPQHF. CDR3 nucleotide sequence: TGTGCCAGCAGCCCGAGAGCAGGGGTGAAGCCCCAGCATTTT.

This rearrangement joins TRBV9 to TRBJ1-2; D possibly corresponds to TRBD1 (5 bases). Germline V gene lookup returns CDR1 SGDLS and CDR2 YYNGEE. The CDR3 runs 17 residues. Between the trimmed V and J ends, which lost 4 bases and 2 bases, there was a span of 21 bases. The CDR3 is CASSLVQDGTENYGYTF. The CDR3 DNA is TGTGCCAGCAGCTTAGTCCAAGACGGGACGGAAAACTATGGCTACACCTTC.

The chain employs TRBV2 and TRBJ1-4; D possibly corresponds to TRBD1 (6 bases). The ends were cut back, 3 bases at V and 6 bases at J, with 20 bases in the middle. The CDR3 spans 17 residues. CDR1 and CDR2 (germline): SNHLY, FYNNEI. The CDR3 loop reads CASSEARMGTSYEKLFF. The CDR3 region has the DNA TGTGCCAGCAGTGAGGCCCGAATGGGGACATCTTATGAAAAACTGTTTTTT.

This clonotype has a count of ten or more. This CDR3 is CASSLAGAGEKLFF. The CDR3 bases are TGTGCCAGCAGTTTGGCCGGGGCGGGTGAAAAACTGTTTTTT. The chain uses TRBV28 and TRBJ1-4; the D gene is possibly TRBD1 (5 bases). V lost 3 bases, J lost 7 bases, and 12 bases lay in between. This CDR3 comprises 14 residues. Germline V lookup: CDR1 MDHEN, CDR2 SYDVKM. The full variable domain, completed using reference TRBV28 and TRBJ1-4, is DVKVTQSSRYLVKRTGEKVFLECVQDMDHENMFWYRQDPGLGLRLIYFSYDVKMKEKGDIPEGYSVSREKKERFSLILESASTNQTSMYLCASSLAGAGEKLFFGSGTQLSVL.

The table lists this clonotype with many counts. In DNA form, the CDR3 reads TGTGCCAGCAGTTTATGGATCCGCGGGGAGCTGTTTTTT. Its protein product is CASSLWIRGELFF. The chain combines TRBV28 with TRBJ2-2; D is uncertain. In germline, CDR1 is MDHEN, CDR2 SYDVKM. This CDR3 contains 13 residues. Trimming took off 0 bases at V and 7 bases at J, with 6 bases between the two ends.

This clonotype was seen ten or more times. The chain uses TRBV20-1 and TRBJ2-7; D remains ambiguous. Between the trimmed V and J ends, which lost 1 base and 3 bases, there was a span of 7 bases. The CDR3 sequence is 12 residues long. The V gene's germline CDR1 is DFQATT and CDR2 SNEGSKA (reference sequence). This CDR3 is CSARGHGYEQYF. The CDR3 region has the DNA TGCAGTGCTAGAGGCCACGGCTACGAGCAGTACTTC.

This clonotype was counted only a few times. One end of the junction varies from germline; a read error may be responsible. The rearrangement links TRBV7-9 to TRBJ2-7; the D gene is possibly TRBD2 (5 bases). Germline CDR1 SEHNR, CDR2 FQNEAQ (reference sequence). The CDR3 contains 14 residues. The chain's CDR3 is CAISLDAGPYEQYF. As DNA, the CDR3 is TGTGCCATCAGCTTAGATGCGGGCCCCTACGAGCAGTACTTC.

The genes are TRBV30 and TRBJ2-7; 11 bases match TRBD2. Germline V gives CDR1 GTSNPN, CDR2 SVGIG (reference sequence). The CDR3 extends over 15 amino acids. V lost 3 bases, J lost 1 base, and 5 bases stayed unmatched. In DNA, the CDR3 is TGTGCCTGGAGGAAACTAGCGGGAGAGTCCTACGAGCAGTACTTC. This translates into CAWRKLAGESYEQYF. Using reference TRBV30 and TRBJ2-7 for the parts outside the CDR3, the full variable domain is SQTIHQWPATLVQPVGSPLSLECTVEGTSNPNLYWYRQAAGRGLQLLFYSVGIGQISSEVPQNLSASRPQDRQFILSSKKLLLSDSGFYLCAWRKLAGESYEQYFGPGTRLTVT.

This chain uses TRBV12-3 or TRBV12-4 with TRBJ2-1, with 9 bases matching TRBD1. The CDR3 sequence is 15 residues long. The V segment lost 7 bases and the J segment 4 bases; nucleotides outside the gene matches: 8. The CDR3 region is CASTNDRGSYNEQFF. The CDR3 bases are TGTGCCAGCACTAATGACAGGGGGAGTTACAATGAGCAGTTCTTC.

This clonotype was counted ten times or more. V usage is TRBV7-9 and J usage is TRBJ2-7, with 14 bases lining up with TRBD2. Germline-derived CDR1 and CDR2 are SEHNR and FQNEAQ (reference sequence). This CDR3 is built from 16 residues. V lost 4 bases and J lost 5; bases outside the gene matches: 7. CDR3 nucleotides: TGTGCCAGCAGCTCCAGACTAGCGGGAGGGAGCGACGAGCAGTACTTC. Protein product: CASSSRLAGGSDEQYF.

This clonotype turned up a few times. The chain carries TRBV12-3 or TRBV12-4 and TRBJ2-7; D gene uncertain. The CDR3 loop spans 12 amino acids. Trimming removed 8 bases from V and 3 bases from J, with 11 bases in between. The CDR3 bases are TGTGCCAGCGCAGAAAGGTACTACGAGCAGTACTTC. Translated, it gives CASAERYYEQYF.

This clonotype came up many times. J is TRBJ2-7 and V is TRBV7-2; TRBD2 agrees at 8 bases. There are 15 residues in the CDR3. Germline V lookup: CDR1 SGHTA, CDR2 FQGNSA. V was clipped by 3 bases and J by 0 bases; unmatched bases: 4. The DNA of the CDR3 is TGTGCCAGCAGCTTTTCTAGCGGGTTCTCCTACGAGCAGTACTTC. It is translated as CASSFSSGFSYEQYF.

In this sample, this clonotype turned up a few times. The V gene is TRBV20-1, the J gene TRBJ1-2, with 9 bases lining up with TRBD1. The J segment lost 4 bases and the V segment lost 5 bases, leaving 2 bases of the junction unmatched. The CDR3 has 12 residues. Germline assignment: CDR1 DFQATT and CDR2 SNEGSKA (reference sequence). The CDR3 is CSASDRGYGYTF. CDR3 nucleotide sequence: TGCAGTGCTTCGGACAGGGGCTATGGCTACACCTTC.

V gene TRBV6-2 or TRBV6-3 combines with J gene TRBJ1-2, with D possibly being TRBD1 (5 bases). With 6 bases removed from V and 6 bases from J, the gap between germline ends came to 17 bases. CDR1 and CDR2 from the germline V gene are MNHEY and SVGEGT. The CDR3 runs 14 residues. CDR3: CASSLRQPWDGYTF. CDR3 nucleotides: TGTGCCAGCAGCCTCAGACAGCCATGGGATGGCTACACCTTC.

The sample holds many counts of this clonotype. Relative to the germline gene, one junction end is altered; a read error may explain this. The chain employs TRBV7-7 and TRBJ2-5, with TRBD1 matching over 9 bases. CDR1 and CDR2 (germline): SSHAT, FNYEAQ (reference sequence). The CDR3 covers 16 residues. DNA for the CDR3: TGTGCTAGCAGCTCAGGCGGGACAGGGATTGGGGAGACCCAGTACTTC. It codes for CASSSGGTGIGETQYF.

The rearrangement links TRBV10-3 to TRBJ2-2, with D possibly being TRBD2 (6 bases). V lost 2 bases to trimming and J lost 2 bases, with 12 bases between them. The CDR3 contains 16 residues. Germline CDR1 and CDR2: ENHRY and SYGVKD. This CDR3 is CAISEGREFNTGELFF. The CDR3 region has the DNA TGTGCCATCAGTGAGGGGCGGGAATTCAACACCGGGGAGCTGTTTTTT.

The chain is built from TRBV13 and TRBJ2-5; 7 bases fit TRBD2. J lost 4 bases, V lost 4 bases, and 6 bases had no gene match. The CDR3 is 14 amino acids. Germline V gene lookup returns CDR1 PRHDT and CDR2 FYEKMQ (reference sequence). The DNA for the CDR3 is TGTGCCAGCAGCTCCAGCGGGACTTCAGAGACCCAGTACTTC. Residues: CASSSSGTSETQYF.

At least ten counts were recorded for this clonotype. The rearrangement links TRBV6-1 to TRBJ2-7, with 9 bases matching TRBD2. The CDR3 is made up of 14 amino acids. The trim removed 6 bases at V and 2 bases at J, leaving 5 bases unmatched. Germline CDR1 and CDR2: MNHNS and SASEGT. The CDR3 loop is CASSASGDAYEQYF. DNA for the CDR3: TGTGCCAGCAGCGCTAGCGGGGACGCCTACGAGCAGTACTTC.

The chain is built from TRBV5-4 and TRBJ2-7, with D uncertain. Germline assignment: CDR1 SGHNT and CDR2 YYREEE (reference sequence). V dropped 4 bases and J dropped 0 bases, with 14 bases sitting between them. This CDR3 is built from 15 residues. In DNA, the CDR3 is TGTGCCAGCAGCCAGGAACTCCGAAGCTCCTACGAGCAGTACTTC. Its translation is CASSQELRSSYEQYF.

This clonotype was seen many times. The chain is built from TRBV12-3 or TRBV12-4 and TRBJ1-2, with D maybe TRBD1 (5 bases). This CDR3 contains 15 residues. The V end lost 7 bases, the J end lost 5 bases, and 20 bases lay between the germline ends. The CDR3 spells CASIVPSGGGYGYTF. The CDR3 DNA follows: TGTGCCAGCATAGTTCCCTCGGGGGGAGGGTATGGCTACACCTTC.

The chain is built from TRBV7-3 and TRBJ1-1, with a tentative D call TRBD1 (6 bases). The CDR3 consists of 16 residues. V lost 1 base, J lost 1 base, and 13 bases lay in between. CDR1 and CDR2 from the germline V gene are SGHTA and FQGTGA. CDR3 sequence (DNA): TGTGCCAGCAGCTTAAATCCGCAAGGGGGGAACACTGAAGCTTTCTTT. Translated, it gives CASSLNPQGGNTEAFF.

The chain employs TRBV28 and TRBJ2-2; D uncertain. Germline CDR1 reads MDHEN; CDR2 reads SYDVKM. Trimming took off 5 bases at V and 14 bases at J, with 12 bases between the two ends. The CDR3 spans 11 residues. CDR3 protein: CASSVLHDLFF. In nucleotides, the CDR3 is TGTGCCAGCAGTGTACTACACGACCTGTTTTTT.